This entry describes one T cell receptor beta chain. The sample belongs to a study of blood T cell repertoires in COVID-19. Germline CDR1 reads ENHRY; CDR2 reads SYGVKD. The CDR3 runs 16 residues. V shed 3 bases and J 4 bases; nucleotides not matched to a gene: 10. Sequenced by immunoSEQ multiplex PCR; TCRdb stores in-frame clones only, minus some. The table lists around 140,000 clones, just over 85% of them singletons. The sample consisted of peripheral blood. The chain joins TRBV10-3 to TRBJ1-2; 8 nucleotides match TRBD1. The source of this sequence is an older woman with acute or convalescent COVID-19. This chain's CDR3 is CAISERQGRQIYGYTF. The DNA of the CDR3 is TGTGCCATCAGTGAACGACAGGGGCGCCAGATCTATGGCTACACCTTC.